Sequencing of this T cell receptor beta chain was carried out in a study of blood T cell repertoires in COVID-19. Across the study: Material from acute and convalescent COVID-19 was sourced from the United States, Italy and Spain. T cells, B-cell-depleted T cells, or PBMCs provided the cDNA or gDNA that served as material.

The CDR3 sequence is 15 residues long. V dropped 4 bases and J dropped 8; count of bases not matched to a gene: 13. Looked up from germline, CDR1 is SGDLS and CDR2 is YYNGEE. Authors' data handling: How many nucleated cells were present was estimated from reference gene primer amplification. The repertoire was sequenced with immunoSEQ multiplex PCR; TCRdb's copy has only in-frame clones and lacks some. V and J calls and clone size come straight from that table; D and trimming were deduced from the DNA. This table has roughly 140,000 clones, less than 85% appearing once. The chain carries TRBV9 and TRBJ2-3; TRBD2 matches 7 bases. The receptor comes from a woman aged 80 or over in a cohort sampled during active or convalescent COVID-19. Material for sequencing was peripheral blood. The CDR3 bases are TGTGCCAGCAGCCCCCACTGGAGGGAGCGGGGTACGCAGTATTTT. Translating it yields CASSPHWRERGTQYF.